A single sample is the source of the 5 T cell receptor beta chains below, sequenced in a study of T cell repertoires in cytomegalovirus infection. Each CDR3 protein gets one entry after TCRdb re-called the reads with MiXCR. The repertoire consists of roughly 150,000 distinct CDR3 sequences, with around a quarter occurring once and the leading ten covering approximately 9.9%. Sequenced: PBMCs. Receptors originate from a human donor in good health (CMV status not recorded). Some clones in this sample may be carry-over from other donors' samples.

The sample holds a few counts of this clonotype. V usage is TRBV7-9 and J usage is TRBJ2-7, with D tentatively TRBD1 or TRBD2 (5 bases each). The CDR3 is 16 residues long. Germline CDR1 reads SEHNR; CDR2 reads FQNEAQ (reference sequence). V was shortened by 0 bases and J by 4 bases, with 16 bases between the two germline ends. The CDR3 region is CASSLAERQGSYEQYF. CDR3 DNA sequence: TGTGCCAGCAGCTTAGCGGAGCGGCAGGGCTCTTACGAGCAGTACTTC.

The V and J genes are TRBV24-1 and TRBJ1-5; D remains unclear. The germline gives CDR1 KGHDR, CDR2 SFDVKD. The CDR3 extends over 13 amino acids. Trimming removed 6 bases from V and 1 base from J, with 6 bases in between. The CDR3, as DNA: TGTGCCACCAGTACTGGGAGCAATCAGCCCCAGCATTTT. It codes for CATSTGSNQPQHF.

The V and J genes are TRBV7-8 and TRBJ1-2, with TRBD1 matching over 9 bases. This CDR3 contains 13 residues. With V trimmed by 5 bases and J by 6 bases, 4 bases remained unmatched. The germline V gene encodes CDR1 SGHVS and CDR2 FQNEAQ. CDR3 sequence (DNA): TGTGCCAGCAGCATGAGACAGGGGGATGGCTACACCTTC. Encoded protein: CASSMRQGDGYTF.

The rearrangement links TRBV5-5 to TRBJ2-2; D is uncertain. Trimming took 2 bases from V and 4 from J, leaving 12 bases between them. The CDR3 length is 15 residues. The germline CDR1 and CDR2 sequences are SGHKS and YYEKEE (reference sequence). As DNA, the CDR3 is TGTGCCAGCAGCTTAAGGCTTACGGGCACCGGGGAGCTGTTTTTT. Protein: CASSLRLTGTGELFF.

The chain links TRBV29-1 to TRBJ2-5, with D perhaps matching TRBD2 (6 bases). Trimming stripped 3 bases from V and 5 bases from J, with 19 bases between. Germline CDR1 and CDR2: SQVTM and ANQGSEA. This CDR3 has 15 amino acids. CDR3 residues: CSVERGLAGLETQYF. The DNA for the CDR3 is TGCAGCGTTGAGCGGGGACTTGCGGGGTTGGAGACCCAGTACTTC.